This TCR beta chain was observed in a study of T cells in Graves' hyperthyroidism and ophthalmopathy. At the level of the study: Upon initial diagnosis and before any treatment, peripheral blood was collected. Regarding the study as a whole: Blood samples included most of the expanded thyroid clonotypes exceeding 0.001.

V lost 8 bases to trimming and J lost 4 bases; unmatched junction nucleotides: 4. Germline lookup yields CDR1 LNHDA and CDR2 SQIVND (reference sequence). This CDR3 spans 12 amino acids. Note on this clonotype: Its antigen is not known.

Patients with uncontrolled infections, other autoimmune diseases, pregnancy or lactation were excluded. RNA transcripts yielded amplified TCR beta CDR3 regions. The HTBI primer set served for first-round RT-PCR of the TCR CDR3. TCRdb re-derived calls from the multiplex PCR reads in MiXCR, one entry per CDR3 protein. The sample holds 450,000 to 550,000 distinct CDR3 sequences, approximately 24% seen once. The gene calls are TRBV19 and TRBJ2-7; TRBD1 matches at 8 bases. The sample comprised blood. The clonotype originates from a woman in her 30s with Graves' ophthalmopathy. Here the CDR3 reads CASAGTGYEQYF. The CDR3 coding sequence is TGTGCCAGTGCCGGGACAGGTTACGAGCAGTACTTC.